Given below is one TCR beta chain in context. What this receptor recognizes is not known. Within one base of it there is no much larger clone, and no base qualities were kept. Libraries were constructed by the immunoSEQ multiplex PCR assay. In TCRdb, the immuneACCESS table is reduced to in-frame sequences with V and J assigned. These tables do not hold every clone; where another copy was compared, an unresolved V gene accounts for under half, and the others remain unexplained. The table for this sample lists around 120,000 clones; 91% of them were counted only once. The ten largest clonotypes hold about 3.5% of the sample. The CDR3 goes from the cysteine to the phenylalanine over 16 residues. Only the CDR3 portion is preserved as DNA: 48 bases, with reading frame beginning at the first base. V loses 0 bases, J loses 1 base, and the germline ends lie 12 bases apart. CDR1 is given as MNHNY and CDR2 as SVGAGI, both from the germline V gene (reference sequence).

This sample is drawn from a study of T cell changes during pregnancy in multiple sclerosis (dated by TCRdb to the late 2010s). Context from the whole study: The study examined how the T cell repertoire changed over the course of pregnancy in women with multiple sclerosis.

Here the sequenced sample was peripheral blood, taken after pregnancy. The TCR comes from a female donor with multiple sclerosis, enrolled in a pregnancy study. The chain uses TRBV6-6 and TRBJ1-1; matching of 5 bases hints at TRBD1 as the D gene. The sequenced DNA is TGTGCCAGCAGTTACTCAACTGGGGCTACGAACACTGAAGCTTTCTTT. Its protein is CASSYSTGATNTEAFF.